The 2 T cell receptor beta chains reported below all come from one sample, sequenced in a study of blood T cell repertoires in COVID-19. The protocol was immunoSEQ multiplex PCR, while the TCRdb copy is restricted to in-frame clones and leaves out a portion. The table lists approximately 200,000 clones, roughly 84% of them singletons. What was sequenced was PBMCs or T cells enriched from blood (not recorded which). The receptors here all came from a middle-aged man who had recovered from COVID-19.

The V gene is TRBV10-3, the J gene TRBJ1-5; D unresolved. Trimming stripped 3 bases from V and 4 bases from J, with 10 bases between. Germline V CDR1 and CDR2: ENHRY, SYGVKD. This CDR3 is built from 14 residues. CDR3 sequence: CAISDRPLNQPQHF. CDR3 sequence (DNA): TGTGCCATCAGTGACAGGCCCCTAAATCAGCCCCAGCATTTT.

The chain employs TRBV28 and TRBJ1-3; weak D call: TRBD1 (6 bases). The CDR3 totals 16 residues. Per the germline V gene, CDR1 is MDHEN and CDR2 is SYDVKM. Between the trimmed V and J ends, which lost 3 bases and 1 base, there was a span of 13 bases. The CDR3 protein is CASSFSGGFSGNTIYF. The DNA of the CDR3 is TGTGCCAGCAGTTTTTCGGGGGGCTTTTCTGGAAACACCATATATTTT.